Listed below are T cell receptor beta chains from one sample, sequenced in a study of human T cells and chemical hapten exposure. TCRdb re-called the RACE reads through MiXCR, storing one row per CDR3 protein. In the table there are roughly 200,000 distinct CDR3 sequences, about 25% of which are singletons. The starting material was whole blood, obtained in connection with sensitization to the hapten diphenylcyclopropenone (DPC). These receptors all stem from a woman aged 40 to 50 with alopecia areata. Some clones in this sample may be carry-over from other donors' samples. Both conserved end residues are trimmed from each CDR3. Fields, in order: J gene, V gene, CDR3 protein.

TRBJ2-2,TRBV28,ASSSEGQGAGELF
TRBJ1-5,TRBV2,ASSWTDSNQPQH
TRBJ2-5,TRBV7-2,ASSLGGGASAETQY
TRBJ2-2,TRBV7-2,ASSFTAGGTGELF
TRBJ2-2,TRBV20-1,SGRLERKNTGELF
TRBJ1-6,TRBV28,ASRPHNSPLH
TRBJ2-7,TRBV11-2,ASSPGLAGGREQY
TRBJ2-4,TRBV10-3,AISAGHGQTAKNIQY
TRBJ1-3,TRBV27,ASSLFRGLGNTIY
TRBJ2-3,TRBV6-6,ASSYHSGRETDTQY
TRBJ1-6,TRBV11-2,ASSLEGGVNSPLH